The 14 T cell receptor beta chains given below trace back to one sample, sequenced in a study of lymphopenia after photon versus proton radiotherapy. Clones were read by immunoSEQ multiplex PCR, and TCRdb kept only the in-frame ones, dropping some. This sample has roughly 16,000 clones, with 85% to 90% found just once. The material sequenced was peripheral blood, taken from a patient treated with proton-based radiotherapy. All receptors come from a man aged 70 or older with pancreatic cancer.

The chain has TRBV7-2 and TRBJ2-3; D gene unclear. The V end was cut by 1 base, the J end by 2 bases, with 4 bases between. CDR3 length equals 13 residues. Looked up from germline, CDR1 is SGHTA and CDR2 is FQGNSA. The CDR3 region is CASSLGSTDTQYF. CDR3 coding DNA: TGTGCCAGCAGCTTAGGGTCCACAGATACGCAGTATTTT. Filled out from reference TRBV7-2 and TRBJ2-3, the complete variable domain reads GAGVSQSPSNKVTEKGKDVELRCDPISGHTALYWYRQSLGQGLEFLIYFQGNSAPDKSGLPSDRFSAERTGGSVSTLTIQRTQQEDSAVYLCASSLGSTDTQYFGPGTRLTVL.

This chain joins TRBV19 and TRBJ2-1, with 12 bases matching TRBD1. The CDR3 loop spans 16 amino acids. Germline values: CDR1 LNHDA, CDR2 SQIVND (reference sequence). J was trimmed by 9 bases and V by 3 bases; bases with no gene match: 9. The CDR3 spells CASSILPGQGAGEQFF. For the CDR3, the DNA is TGTGCCAGTAGTATCCTTCCGGGACAGGGGGCGGGTGAGCAGTTCTTC.

Regarding this clone: This sample also contains other DNA sequences that code for the same CDR3. The rearrangement links TRBV5-5 to TRBJ1-2; no definite D call. Deletions cut 0 bases from V and 5 bases from J, with 5 bases between. The CDR3 sequence is 12 residues long. Germline V gene data show CDR1 as SGHKS and CDR2 as YYEKEE (reference sequence). The CDR3 sequence is CASSLGSYGYTF. The CDR3 coding sequence is TGTGCCAGCAGCTTGGGGTCTTATGGCTACACCTTC.

The chain combines TRBV18 with TRBJ1-1, with a weak D call TRBD1 (5 bases). CDR1 and CDR2 (germline): KGHSH, LQKENI. This CDR3 region has 16 residues. The germline V and J ends were trimmed by 3 bases and 2 bases, with 16 bases remaining between them. As DNA, the CDR3 is TGTGCCAGCTCACCCCGCCTTACGGGGGGTAACACTGAAGCTTTCTTT. As protein: CASSPRLTGGNTEAFF.

The gene calls are TRBV18 and TRBJ2-3; 7 nucleotides match TRBD1. V shed 6 bases and J 2 bases; nucleotides not matched to a gene: 8. The CDR3 length is 15 residues. Germline V gene sequence: CDR1 KGHSH, CDR2 LQKENI. CDR3 region: CASSRDSTLTDTQYF. CDR3 DNA sequence: TGTGCCAGCTCTCGGGACAGCACCCTCACAGATACGCAGTATTTT.

The CDR3 coding sequence is TGTGCCAGCAGCTTGGGCCAGGGGTCCTACAATGAGCAGTTCTTC. Translating it yields CASSLGQGSYNEQFF. The rearrangement links TRBV5-5 to TRBJ2-1; TRBD1 is a possible D gene (6 bases). This CDR3 is 15 amino acids long. The ends were cut back, 0 bases at V and 1 base at J, with 8 bases in the middle. The germline gives CDR1 SGHKS, CDR2 YYEKEE (reference sequence).

The V and J genes are TRBV10-3 and TRBJ1-4; perhaps TRBD1 as D (6 bases). The germline CDR1 and CDR2 sequences are ENHRY and SYGVKD. The CDR3 length is 15 residues. The V gene lost 4 bases and the J gene lost 7 bases, with 16 bases spanning the gap. This chain's CDR3 is CAISGAQGLREKLFF. In nucleotides, the CDR3 is TGTGCCATCAGTGGCGCACAGGGATTACGTGAAAAACTGTTTTTT.

The chain is built from TRBV7-9 and TRBJ2-7, with D unclear. Germline CDR1 and CDR2: SEHNR and FQNEAQ (reference sequence). V lost 4 bases and J lost 0, with 7 bases in between. The CDR3 spans 13 residues. CDR3 amino acids: CASSSRASYEQYF. In DNA form, the CDR3 reads TGTGCCAGCAGCTCTCGGGCCTCCTACGAGCAGTACTTC.

The chain links TRBV11-2 to TRBJ2-5, with TRBD1 as a possible D gene (7 bases). V dropped 2 bases and J dropped 4 bases, with 14 bases sitting between them. CDR3 length: 15 residues. Germline V gene lookup returns CDR1 SGHAT and CDR2 FQNNGV. The CDR3 sequence is CASSLRPGGLETQYF. The CDR3 DNA sequence: TGTGCCAGCAGCTTACGCCCAGGGGGGCTAGAGACCCAGTACTTC.

The chain employs TRBV6-1 and TRBJ2-5; possibly TRBD2 for D (6 bases). Trimming pared 3 bases from V and 4 bases from J, leaving 12 bases between. This CDR3 comprises 14 residues. CDR1 and CDR2 (germline): MNHNS, SASEGT. The CDR3 bases are TGTGCCAGCAGTGAGGCGGGATGGGGAGAGACCCAGTACTTC. Its protein product is CASSEAGWGETQYF.

CDR3 nucleotide sequence: TGTGCCAGCTTGGGACTGCGGAACACCGGGGAGCTGTTTTTT. Protein: CASLGLRNTGELFF. V and J are TRBV6-1 and TRBJ2-2; D is perhaps TRBD2 (6 bases). Germline V gene data show CDR1 as MNHNS and CDR2 as SASEGT. The CDR3 spans 14 residues. V was pared by 8 bases and J by 1 base, with 11 bases between.

The J gene is TRBJ2-7, the V gene TRBV6-6; D possibly uses TRBD1 or TRBD2 (5 bases each). This CDR3 has 14 residues. Germline loops: CDR1 MNHNY, CDR2 SVGAGI (reference sequence). Trimming cost V 6 bases and J 3 bases, with 15 bases left between them. In nucleotides, the CDR3 is TGTGCCAGCAGGGACCGGGGCAGCGGCTACGAGCAGTACTTC. As protein: CASRDRGSGYEQYF.

In this sample, this clone turned up once. This rearrangement joins TRBV11-1 to TRBJ1-1; unclear D gene. CDR1 and CDR2 from the germline V gene are SGHAT and FQDESV (reference sequence). The CDR3 loop spans 12 amino acids. Trimming left V 2 bases short and J 5 bases short, with 6 bases between. The CDR3 nucleotides are TGTGCCAGCAGCTTAAGAGGGACTGAAGCTTTCTTT. Its protein product is CASSLRGTEAFF.

Here the CDR3 DNA reads TGTGCCAGCTCAGGACAGGGGGGTGACACTGAAGCTTTCTTT. This gives the protein CASSGQGGDTEAFF. The chain couples TRBV2 to TRBJ1-1, with 10 bases fitting TRBD1. V was pared by 8 bases and J by 3 bases, with 6 bases of the junction left unmatched. The length of the CDR3 is 14 residues. CDR1 is SNHLY, CDR2 FYNNEI, per germline.